This T cell receptor beta chain was sequenced for a study of T cell responses to AZD1222 COVID-19 vaccine. Clones were read by immunoSEQ multiplex PCR, and TCRdb kept only the in-frame ones, dropping some. The repertoire holds about 83,000 clones, with 85% to 90% as singletons. V trimming: 5 bases; J trimming: 5 bases; junction bases outside the gene matches: 10. This CDR3 contains 15 residues. The germline V gene has CDR1 ENHRY and CDR2 SYGVKD. The sequence derives from an adult in good health. The chain combines TRBV10-3 with TRBJ2-5; 8 bases match TRBD1. The input for sequencing was peripheral blood, taken on day 0 of MenACWY control vaccination. As DNA, the CDR3 is TGTGCCATCAGTAAAAGGGACAGGACCGGGGAGACCCAGTACTTC. It yields the protein CAISKRDRTGETQYF.